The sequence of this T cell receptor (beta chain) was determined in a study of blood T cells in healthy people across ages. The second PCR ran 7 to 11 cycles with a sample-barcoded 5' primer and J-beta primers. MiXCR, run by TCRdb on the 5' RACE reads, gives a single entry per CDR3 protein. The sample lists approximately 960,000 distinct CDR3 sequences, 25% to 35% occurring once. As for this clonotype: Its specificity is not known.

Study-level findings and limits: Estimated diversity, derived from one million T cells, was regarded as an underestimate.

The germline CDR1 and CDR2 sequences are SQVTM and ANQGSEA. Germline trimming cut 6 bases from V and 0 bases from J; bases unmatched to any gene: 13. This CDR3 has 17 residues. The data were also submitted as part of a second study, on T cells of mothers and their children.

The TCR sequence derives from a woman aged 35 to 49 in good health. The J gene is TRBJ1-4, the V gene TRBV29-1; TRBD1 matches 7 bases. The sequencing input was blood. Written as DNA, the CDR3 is TGCAGCGTCGCCGGGACAGCCTTCTCTGCAACTAATGAAAAACTGTTTTTT. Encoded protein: CSVAGTAFSATNEKLFF.